The clone carrying this TCR beta chain was seen a few times. Antigen unknown. This sample was taken from a study of T cell repertoires in cytomegalovirus infection. The CDR3 is made up of 13 amino acids. V gave up 10 bases and J gave up 10 bases; unmatched junction bases: 11. CDR1 SNHLY and CDR2 FYNNEI come from the germline V gene. MiXCR, applied by TCRdb to the reads, yields one record per CDR3 protein. The sample lists approximately 730,000 distinct CDR3 sequences; about 29% were seen once. The genes are TRBV2 and TRBJ2-1; 9 bases fit TRBD1. The receptor was derived from a human donor in good health (CMV status not recorded). Some clones in this sample may be carry-over from other donors' samples. Sequenced here: cultured CD8+ T cells from PBMCs, sampled from culture after CMV antigen stimulation. Here the CDR3 reads CAIPGQGEGEQFF. The DNA for the CDR3 is TGTGCCATCCCGGGACAGGGAGAAGGGGAGCAGTTCTTC.